One sample yielded the 20 T cell receptor beta chains listed below, sequenced in a study of CD8 T cells in Susac syndrome (dated by TCRdb to the late 2010s). Libraries were prepared through the immunoSEQ multiplex PCR assay. RNA was extracted with the RNeasy kit and 0.5 to 1 ug was reverse transcribed using random hexamers. The public reads were quality trimmed at Q25 with fastp and then assembled into clones with MiXCR by TCRdb, keeping productive beta chains. Rows with a matching CDR3 protein are joined into one entry that keeps the most common DNA and genes. The sample data list a few hundred thousand distinct CDR3 sequences, and more than 80% of these were observed just once. About 0.12% of the sample belongs to the ten largest clones. Sequences were obtained from CD8+ T cells from PBMCs. These receptor sequences come from a human donor with multiple sclerosis.

The chain employs TRBV20-1 and TRBJ2-1; D ambiguous. Germline V gene sequence: CDR1 DFQATT, CDR2 SNEGSKA (reference sequence). Trimming removed 5 bases at V and 9 bases at J, with 11 bases between. The CDR3 has 11 residues. Here the CDR3 reads CSASKSGEQFF. CDR3 bases: TGCAGTGCTTCTAAATCGGGTGAGCAGTTCTTC.

The table lists this clonotype with a count of one. This chain connects TRBV27 to TRBJ1-6; D is unclear. Germline V gene data show CDR1 as MNHEY and CDR2 as SMNVEV (reference sequence). Between the trimmed V and J ends, which lost 5 bases and 7 bases, there was a span of 15 bases. This CDR3 region has 15 residues. The CDR3 DNA follows: TGTGCCAGCAGTACCGACACAGATGGAAATTCACCCCTCCACTTT. This gives the protein CASSTDTDGNSPLHF.

The rearrangement links TRBV18 to TRBJ1-3, with 8 positions matching TRBD1. V trimming: 2 bases; J trimming: 7 bases; junction bases outside the gene matches: 4. The CDR3 covers 14 residues. Germline CDR1 is KGHSH and CDR2 is LQKENI. CDR3 coding DNA: TGTGCCAGCTCACCAGGACAGGGAAAGAACACCATATATTTT. Amino acids: CASSPGQGKNTIYF.

This chain links TRBV5-1 with TRBJ2-3; no reliable D call. Trimming removed 6 bases from V and 5 bases from J, with 10 bases in between. Germline-derived CDR1 and CDR2 are SGHRS and YFSETQ. This CDR3 has 12 residues. CDR3 region: CASTSFGDTQYF. The CDR3 DNA reads TGCGCCAGCACCTCTTTTGGAGATACGCAGTATTTT. The full variable domain, completed using reference TRBV5-1 and TRBJ2-3, is KAGVTQTPRYLIKTRGQQVTLSCSPISGHRSVSWYQQTPGQGLQFLFEYFSETQRNKGNFPGRFSGRQFSNSRSEMNVSTLELGDSALYLCASTSFGDTQYFGPGTRLTVL.

This chain uses TRBV6-1 with TRBJ2-7; D assignment may be TRBD1 or TRBD2 (6 bases each). Looked up from germline, CDR1 is MNHNS and CDR2 is SASEGT. The V end was cut by 6 bases, the J end by 0 bases, with 18 bases between. The CDR3 totals 16 residues. CDR3 protein: CASREQGGPRSYEQYF. CDR3 coding DNA: TGTGCCAGCAGGGAACAGGGAGGCCCCCGCTCCTACGAGCAGTACTTC.

The gene calls are TRBV15 and TRBJ1-1, with D possibly matching TRBD1 (6 bases). The CDR3 length is 13 residues. V gave up 1 base and J gave up 5 bases, with 8 bases separating them. Germline V lookup: CDR1 LNHNV, CDR2 YYDKDF (reference sequence). CDR3 bases: TGTGCCACCAGCAGAGGAGGGGGGACTGAAGCTTTCTTT. As protein: CATSRGGGTEAFF.

There are a few counts of this clonotype. V gene TRBV6-2 or TRBV6-3 combines with J gene TRBJ1-2; D unclear. CDR1 and CDR2 (germline): MNHEY, SVGEGT. V dropped 5 bases and J dropped 4 bases, with 8 bases sitting between them. This CDR3 is 12 amino acids long. The CDR3 spells CASSQPGYGYTF. The CDR3 nucleotides read TGTGCCAGCAGTCAACCTGGCTATGGCTACACCTTC.

V gene TRBV29-1 combines with J gene TRBJ2-2, with 12 bases matching TRBD1. Germline V gene lookup returns CDR1 SQVTM and CDR2 ANQGSEA. CDR3 length: 16 amino acids. The ends lost 1 base at V and 4 bases at J; junction bases unmatched: 4. The CDR3: CSVEGGQGAVTGELFF. The DNA for the CDR3 is TGCAGCGTTGAAGGGGGACAGGGGGCAGTCACCGGGGAGCTGTTTTTT.

The chain is built from TRBV29-1 and TRBJ1-1; no firm D call. CDR1 is SQVTM and CDR2 is ANQGSEA in the germline V gene. The CDR3 sequence is 11 residues long. V was shortened by 6 bases and J by 1 base, with 6 bases between the two germline ends. CDR3 coding DNA: TGCAGCGTCAGGCCGAACACTGAAGCTTTCTTT. It translates to CSVRPNTEAFF.

The chain links TRBV20-1 to TRBJ2-7, with D perhaps being TRBD1 or TRBD2 (5 bases each). The V and J ends lost 0 bases and 0 bases respectively, with 9 bases between them. The CDR3 spans 14 residues. CDR1 is DFQATT and CDR2 is SNEGSKA in the germline V gene (reference sequence). CDR3 amino acids: CSARDRDRSYEQYF. In DNA, the CDR3 is TGCAGTGCTAGAGACAGGGACCGCTCCTACGAGCAGTACTTC.

The CDR3 is CASSFPRDRAVDGELFF. The CDR3 region has the DNA TGTGCCAGCAGCTTCCCCCGGGACAGGGCGGTAGACGGGGAGCTGTTTTTT. J is TRBJ2-2 and V is TRBV7-9; 9 bases map to TRBD1. The CDR3 is made up of 17 amino acids. J lost 7 bases, V lost 3 bases, and 12 bases had no gene match. Germline lookup yields CDR1 SEHNR and CDR2 FQNEAQ (reference sequence).

The rearrangement joins TRBV29-1 to TRBJ2-5, with D hard to call. From germline, CDR1 is SQVTM and CDR2 ANQGSEA. CDR3 length equals 14 residues. The germline V and J ends were trimmed by 5 bases and 5 bases, with 18 bases remaining between them. CDR3 bases: TGCAGCGTTTCCGGCAGAGATGAGATTGAGACCCAGTACTTC. It specifies CSVSGRDEIETQYF.

This clonotype was seen a few times. CDR3 sequence (DNA): TGTGCCTGGAGTGTAGGTTCCGGGGAGCTGTTTTTT. Its translation is CAWSVGSGELFF. The V call is TRBV30, the J call TRBJ2-2; D not resolved. CDR1 is GTSNPN, CDR2 SVGIG, per germline (reference sequence). The ends were cut back, 0 bases at V and 6 bases at J, with 5 bases in the middle. The CDR3 is made up of 12 amino acids.

The chain uses TRBV30 and TRBJ1-1; D remains ambiguous. The CDR3 extends over 12 amino acids. Germline V CDR1 and CDR2: GTSNPN, SVGIG (reference sequence). The germline V and J ends were trimmed by 1 base and 4 bases, with 7 bases remaining between them. CDR3 region: CAWSGRVTEAFF. CDR3 nucleotides: TGTGCCTGGAGTGGAAGGGTCACTGAAGCTTTCTTT.

The chain recombines TRBV7-9 with TRBJ2-3; perhaps TRBD1 as D (6 bases). Germline loops: CDR1 SEHNR, CDR2 FQNEAQ (reference sequence). V dropped 5 bases and J dropped 2 bases, with 14 bases sitting between them. The length of the CDR3 is 15 residues. CDR3 residues: CASSQKDSYTDTQYF. Written as DNA, the CDR3 is TGTGCCAGCAGCCAGAAGGACAGTTACACAGATACGCAGTATTTT.

The V gene is TRBV7-9, the J gene TRBJ1-1; D gene ambiguous. Trimming removed 5 bases from V and 6 bases from J, with 13 bases in between. Germline V gene lookup returns CDR1 SEHNR and CDR2 FQNEAQ (reference sequence). CDR3 length: 13 amino acids. The CDR3 reads CASSPVEGSEAFF. The CDR3 nucleotides are TGTGCCAGCAGCCCAGTCGAGGGCTCTGAAGCTTTCTTT.

The chain combines TRBV3-1 with TRBJ2-7, with 8 nucleotides matching TRBD2. V shed 0 bases, J shed 0 bases, and the junction held 7 bases outside the gene matches. The CDR3 runs to 17 residues. Per the germline V gene, CDR1 is LGHDT and CDR2 is YNNKEL (reference sequence). DNA of the CDR3: TGTGCCAGCAGCCAAGATGCCCAGCGGGAGAGCTCCTACGAGCAGTACTTC. This codes for CASSQDAQRESSYEQYF.

The chain has TRBV12-3 or TRBV12-4 and TRBJ2-1; D uncertain. Between the trimmed V and J ends, which lost 8 bases and 0 bases, there was a span of 14 bases. The CDR3 loop spans 15 amino acids. The CDR3 spells CASRPDLLSYNEQFF. CDR3 sequence (DNA): TGTGCCAGCCGCCCGGACCTCCTCTCCTACAATGAGCAGTTCTTC.

V usage is TRBV5-4 and J usage is TRBJ1-1; D gene ambiguous. Per the germline V gene, CDR1 is SGHNT and CDR2 is YYREEE (reference sequence). The CDR3 has 14 amino acids. V was shortened by 7 bases and J by 2 bases, with 15 bases between the two germline ends. DNA of the CDR3: TGTGCCAGCTCGAGTGGACCTGGAAACACTGAAGCTTTCTTT. Translating it yields CASSSGPGNTEAFF.

This CDR3 reads CATAPMKGGQETQYF. CDR3 bases: TGTGCCACCGCACCTATGAAGGGCGGGCAAGAGACCCAGTACTTC. The chain employs TRBV19 and TRBJ2-5, with D maybe TRBD2 (5 bases). The germline gives CDR1 LNHDA, CDR2 SQIVND (reference sequence). The CDR3 loop spans 15 amino acids. V lost 10 bases, J lost 2 bases, and 20 bases lay in between.